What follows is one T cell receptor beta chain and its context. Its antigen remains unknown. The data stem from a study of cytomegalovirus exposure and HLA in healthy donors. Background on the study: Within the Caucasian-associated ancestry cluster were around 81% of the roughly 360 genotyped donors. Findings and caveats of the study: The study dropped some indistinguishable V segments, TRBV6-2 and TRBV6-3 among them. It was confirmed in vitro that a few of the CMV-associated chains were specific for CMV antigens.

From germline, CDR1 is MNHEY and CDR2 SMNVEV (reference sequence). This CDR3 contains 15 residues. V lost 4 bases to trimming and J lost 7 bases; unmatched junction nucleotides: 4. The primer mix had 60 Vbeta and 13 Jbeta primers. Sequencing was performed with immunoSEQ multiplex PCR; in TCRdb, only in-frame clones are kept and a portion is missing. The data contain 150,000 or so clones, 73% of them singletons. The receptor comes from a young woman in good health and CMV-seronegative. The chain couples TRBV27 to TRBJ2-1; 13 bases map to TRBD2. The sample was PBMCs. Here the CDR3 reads CASSSGTSGKNEQFF. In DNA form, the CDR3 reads TGTGCCAGCAGTTCCGGGACTAGCGGGAAGAATGAGCAGTTCTTC.